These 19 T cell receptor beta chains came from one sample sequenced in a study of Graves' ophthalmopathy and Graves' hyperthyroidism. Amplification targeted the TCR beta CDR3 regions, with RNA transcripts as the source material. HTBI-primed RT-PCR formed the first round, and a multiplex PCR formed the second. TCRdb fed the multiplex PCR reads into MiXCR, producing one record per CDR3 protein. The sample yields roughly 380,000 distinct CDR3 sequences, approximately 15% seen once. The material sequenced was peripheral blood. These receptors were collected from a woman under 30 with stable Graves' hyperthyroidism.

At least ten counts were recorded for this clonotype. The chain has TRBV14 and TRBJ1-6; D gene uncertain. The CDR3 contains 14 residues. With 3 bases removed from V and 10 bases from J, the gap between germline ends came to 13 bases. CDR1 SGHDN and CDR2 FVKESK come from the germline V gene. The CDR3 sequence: CASSHRVGGSPLHF. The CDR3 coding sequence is TGTGCCAGCAGCCACCGCGTTGGCGGGTCACCCCTCCACTTT. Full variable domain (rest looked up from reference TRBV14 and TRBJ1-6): EAGVTQFPSHSVIEKGQTVTLRCDPISGHDNLYWYRRVMGKEIKFLLHFVKESKQDESGMPNNRFLAERTGGTYSTLKVQPAELEDSGVYFCASSHRVGGSPLHFGNGTRLTVT.

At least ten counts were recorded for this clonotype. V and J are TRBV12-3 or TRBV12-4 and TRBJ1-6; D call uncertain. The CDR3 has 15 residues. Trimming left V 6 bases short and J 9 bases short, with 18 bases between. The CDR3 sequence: CASSPISSRGSPLHF. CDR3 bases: TGTGCCAGCAGCCCCATCAGCTCTCGGGGTTCACCCCTCCACTTT.

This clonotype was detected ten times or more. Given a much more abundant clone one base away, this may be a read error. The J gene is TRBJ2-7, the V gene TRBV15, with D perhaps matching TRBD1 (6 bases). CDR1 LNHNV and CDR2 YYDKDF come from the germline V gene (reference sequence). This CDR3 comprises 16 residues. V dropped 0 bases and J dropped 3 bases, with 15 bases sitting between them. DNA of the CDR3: TGTGCCACCAGCAGAGATAACATACAGGGCCTCTACGAGCAGTACTTC. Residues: CATSRDNIQGLYEQYF.

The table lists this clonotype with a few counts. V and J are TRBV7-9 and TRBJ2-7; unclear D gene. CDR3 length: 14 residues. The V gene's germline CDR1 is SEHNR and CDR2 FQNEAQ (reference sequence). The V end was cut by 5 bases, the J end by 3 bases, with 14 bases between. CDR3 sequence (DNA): TGTGCCAGCAGCCCCTCCCTGGTAGGCTACGAGCAGTACTTC. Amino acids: CASSPSLVGYEQYF. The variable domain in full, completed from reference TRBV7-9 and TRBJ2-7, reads DTGVSQNPRHKITKRGQNVTFRCDPISEHNRLYWYRQTLGQGPEFLTYFQNEAQLEKSRLLSDRFSAERPKGSFSTLEIQRTEQGDSAMYLCASSPSLVGYEQYFGPGTRLTVT.

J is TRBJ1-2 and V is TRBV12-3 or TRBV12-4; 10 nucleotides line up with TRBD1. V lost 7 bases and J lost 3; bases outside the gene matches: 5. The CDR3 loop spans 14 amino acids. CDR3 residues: CASNRDRGDYGYTF. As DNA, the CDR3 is TGTGCCAGCAACCGGGACAGGGGCGACTATGGCTACACCTTC.

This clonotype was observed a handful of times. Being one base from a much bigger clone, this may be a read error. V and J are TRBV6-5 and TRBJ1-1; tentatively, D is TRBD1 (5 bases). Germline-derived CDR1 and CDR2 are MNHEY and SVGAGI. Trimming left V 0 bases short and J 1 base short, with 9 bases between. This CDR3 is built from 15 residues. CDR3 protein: CASSYSGPGNTEAFF. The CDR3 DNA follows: TGTGCCAGCAGTTACTCGGGACCGGGGAACACTGAAGCTTTCTTT.

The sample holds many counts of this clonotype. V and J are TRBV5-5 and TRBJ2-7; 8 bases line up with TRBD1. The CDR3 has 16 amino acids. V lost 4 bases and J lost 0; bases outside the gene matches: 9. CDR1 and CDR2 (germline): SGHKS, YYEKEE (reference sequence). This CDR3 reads CASSIGMGQASYEQYF. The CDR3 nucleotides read TGTGCCAGCAGCATTGGTATGGGACAGGCCTCCTACGAGCAGTACTTC.

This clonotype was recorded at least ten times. Here the CDR3 reads CASSPTPPGQGAEGYTF. The CDR3 region has the DNA TGTGCCAGCAGCCCTACTCCTCCGGGACAGGGGGCGGAGGGCTACACCTTC. The genes are TRBV7-2 and TRBJ1-2; 12 nucleotides match TRBD1. Per the germline V gene, CDR1 is SGHTA and CDR2 is FQGNSA. J gave up 8 bases and V 5 bases, and 15 bases lay outside the gene matches. This CDR3 contains 17 residues.

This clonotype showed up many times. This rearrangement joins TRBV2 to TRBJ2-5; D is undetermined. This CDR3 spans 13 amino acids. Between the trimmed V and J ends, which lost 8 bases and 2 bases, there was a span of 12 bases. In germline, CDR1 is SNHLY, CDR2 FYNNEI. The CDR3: CASCQLRQETQYF. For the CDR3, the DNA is TGTGCCAGCTGTCAGCTCCGACAAGAGACCCAGTACTTC.

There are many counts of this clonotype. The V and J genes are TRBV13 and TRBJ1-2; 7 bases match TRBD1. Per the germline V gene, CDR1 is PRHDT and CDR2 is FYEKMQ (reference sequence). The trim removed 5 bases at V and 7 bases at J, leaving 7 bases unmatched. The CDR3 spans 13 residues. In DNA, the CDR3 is TGTGCCAGCAGCCGCCGGACAGGTCTTGGCTACACCTTC. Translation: CASSRRTGLGYTF.

The CDR3 is CASSWGAVDTEAFF. CDR3 coding DNA: TGTGCCAGCAGTTGGGGGGCGGTGGACACTGAAGCTTTCTTT. The genes are TRBV12-3 or TRBV12-4 and TRBJ1-1; a weak D match, TRBD1 (6 bases). Trimming left V 4 bases short and J 3 bases short, with 12 bases between. The CDR3 runs 14 residues.

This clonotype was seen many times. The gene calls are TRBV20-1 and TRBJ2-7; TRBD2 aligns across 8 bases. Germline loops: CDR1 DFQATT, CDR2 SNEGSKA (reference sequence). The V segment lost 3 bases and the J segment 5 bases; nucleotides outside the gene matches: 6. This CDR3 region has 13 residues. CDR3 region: CSASRGGSNEQYF. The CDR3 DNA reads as TGCAGTGCTAGCCGGGGGGGGAGCAACGAGCAGTACTTC.

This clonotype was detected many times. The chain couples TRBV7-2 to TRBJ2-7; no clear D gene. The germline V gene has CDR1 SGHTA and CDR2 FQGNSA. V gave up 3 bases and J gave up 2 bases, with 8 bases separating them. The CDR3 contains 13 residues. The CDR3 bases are TGTGCCAGCAGCTTTGACACCGCCTACGAGCAGTACTTC. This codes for CASSFDTAYEQYF.

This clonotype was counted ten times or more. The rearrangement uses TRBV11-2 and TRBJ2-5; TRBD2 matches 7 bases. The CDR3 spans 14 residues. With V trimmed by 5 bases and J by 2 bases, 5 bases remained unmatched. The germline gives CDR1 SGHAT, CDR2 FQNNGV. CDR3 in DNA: TGTGCCAGCAGCCGTTGGGGGGGGCAAGAGACCCAGTACTTC. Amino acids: CASSRWGGQETQYF.

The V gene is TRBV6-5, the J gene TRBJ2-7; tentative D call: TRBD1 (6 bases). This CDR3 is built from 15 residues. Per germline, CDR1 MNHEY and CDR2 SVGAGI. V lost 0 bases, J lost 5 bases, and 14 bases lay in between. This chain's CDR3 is CASSYSVWTVDEQYF. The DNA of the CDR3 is TGTGCCAGCAGTTACTCGGTCTGGACAGTCGACGAGCAGTACTTC.

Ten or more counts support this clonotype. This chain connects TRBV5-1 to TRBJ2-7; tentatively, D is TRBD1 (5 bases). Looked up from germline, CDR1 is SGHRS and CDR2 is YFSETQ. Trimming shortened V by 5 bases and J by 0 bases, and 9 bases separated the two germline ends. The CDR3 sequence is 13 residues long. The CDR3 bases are TGCGCCAGCAGGGAGACAGCCTCCTACGAGCAGTACTTC. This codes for CASRETASYEQYF.

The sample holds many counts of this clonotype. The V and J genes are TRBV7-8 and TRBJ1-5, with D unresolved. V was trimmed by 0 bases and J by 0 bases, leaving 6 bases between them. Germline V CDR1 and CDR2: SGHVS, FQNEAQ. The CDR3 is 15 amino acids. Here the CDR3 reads CASSLASDSNQPQHF. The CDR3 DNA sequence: TGTGCCAGCAGCTTAGCCAGCGATAGCAATCAGCCCCAGCATTTT. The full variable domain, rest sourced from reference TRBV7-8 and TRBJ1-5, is GAGVSQSPRYKVAKRGQDVALRCDPISGHVSLFWYQQALGQGPEFLTYFQNEAQLDKSGLPSDRFFAERPEGSVSTLKIQRTQQEDSAVYLCASSLASDSNQPQHFGDGTRLSIL.

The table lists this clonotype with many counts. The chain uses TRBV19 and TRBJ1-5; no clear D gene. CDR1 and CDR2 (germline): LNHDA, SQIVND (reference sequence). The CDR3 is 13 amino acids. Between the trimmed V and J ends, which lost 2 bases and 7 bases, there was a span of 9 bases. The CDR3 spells CASSIPAEQPQHF. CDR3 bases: TGTGCCAGTAGTATACCGGCAGAACAGCCCCAGCATTTT.

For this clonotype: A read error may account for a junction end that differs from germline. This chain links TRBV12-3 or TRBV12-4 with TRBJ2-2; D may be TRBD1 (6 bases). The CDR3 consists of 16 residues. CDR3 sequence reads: CASSFWLVLVEGELCF. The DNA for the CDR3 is TGTGCCAGCAGTTTTTGGCTTGTATTGGTTGAGGGGGAGCTGTGTTTT.